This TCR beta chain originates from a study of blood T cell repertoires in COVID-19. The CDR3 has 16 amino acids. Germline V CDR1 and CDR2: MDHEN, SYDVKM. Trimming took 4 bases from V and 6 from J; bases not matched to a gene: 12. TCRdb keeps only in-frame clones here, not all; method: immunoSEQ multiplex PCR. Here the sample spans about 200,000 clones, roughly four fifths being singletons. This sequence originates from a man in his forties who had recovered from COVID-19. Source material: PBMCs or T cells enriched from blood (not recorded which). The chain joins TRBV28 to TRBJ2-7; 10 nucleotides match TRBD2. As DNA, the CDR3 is TGTGCCAGCAGTTCCCCCTCCAGCGGGAGGGCCGGCGAGCAGTACTTC. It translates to CASSSPSSGRAGEQYF.